The 27 T cell receptor beta chains below were found in one sample sequenced in a study of shared clonotypes between healthy human individuals. Method: immunoSEQ multiplex PCR; TCRdb's copy keeps in-frame clones and lacks some. The table shows 1,400,000 or so clones, with approximately 98.5% occurring only once. Sequencing was done on a sample of naive CD4+ T cells sorted from blood. Subset specified: CD45RA+ positively selected. Source of these receptors: a man aged 25 to 40 in good health.

Only one count was recorded for this clone. The chain combines TRBV15 with TRBJ1-1, with D unclear. V gave up 0 bases and J gave up 1 base, with 6 bases separating them. This CDR3 region has 14 residues. CDR1 is LNHNV, CDR2 YYDKDF, per germline (reference sequence). DNA for the CDR3: TGTGCCACCAGCAGAGATTGGCCGAACACTGAAGCTTTCTTT. It codes for CATSRDWPNTEAFF.

The rearrangement uses TRBV6-1 and TRBJ2-7, with D perhaps matching TRBD1 (5 bases). The germline V gene encodes CDR1 MNHNS and CDR2 SASEGT. The V gene lost 8 bases and the J gene lost 0 bases, with 14 bases spanning the gap. This CDR3 region has 14 residues. CDR3 region: CASGQGVVSYEQYF. In DNA, the CDR3 is TGTGCCAGCGGCCAAGGGGTCGTCTCCTACGAGCAGTACTTC.

The chain employs TRBV18 and TRBJ2-1; 13 bases are shared with TRBD2. Germline-derived CDR1 and CDR2 are KGHSH and LQKENI. Trimming removed 1 base from V and 7 bases from J; junction bases left unmatched: 10. This CDR3 contains 18 residues. In nucleotides, the CDR3 is TGTGCCAGCTCACCACGGGAGACTAGCGGGAGGTACCTTAATGAGCAGTTCTTC. Encoded protein: CASSPRETSGRYLNEQFF.

V usage is TRBV7-9 and J usage is TRBJ2-1; 10 positions agree with TRBD2. The CDR3 has 19 amino acids. Trimming cost V 2 bases and J 8 bases; bases outside gene matches: 18. Germline V CDR1 and CDR2: SEHNR, FQNEAQ (reference sequence). The CDR3 DNA reads TGTGCCAGCAGCTTAAGCCCGCCGAGTCTAGCGGGAGCCCCCTATGAGCAGTTCTTC. This translates into CASSLSPPSLAGAPYEQFF.

The gene calls are TRBV6-5 and TRBJ2-7, with D maybe TRBD2 (6 bases). Per the germline V gene, CDR1 is MNHEY and CDR2 is SVGAGI. This CDR3 is built from 15 residues. V was cut by 4 bases and J by 5 bases, with 18 bases left in between. DNA for the CDR3: TGTGCCAGCAGTTTGGGACGGGAGTTATCCCACGAGCAGTACTTC. Protein product: CASSLGRELSHEQYF.

The chain is built from TRBV6-5 and TRBJ2-7; TRBD2 aligns across 7 bases. J was trimmed by 4 bases and V by 0 bases; bases with no gene match: 6. Per germline, CDR1 MNHEY and CDR2 SVGAGI. The CDR3 length is 15 residues. The CDR3 DNA reads TGTGCCAGCAGTTACTCCCCGGGAGGAGGATACGAGCAGTACTTC. Translating gives CASSYSPGGGYEQYF.

The chain employs TRBV21-1 and TRBJ2-7; the tabulated D call, TRBD2, remains unverified against the DNA. TRBV21-1 has pseudogene status. The CDR3 sequence is 13 residues long. The CDR3 reads CASSADRLGEQYF. The CDR3 nucleotides read TGTGCCAGCAGCGCAGACCGACTTGGAGAGCAGTACTTC.

The chain recombines TRBV19 with TRBJ2-3; 7 nucleotides match TRBD2. The V gene end was trimmed by 10 bases and the J gene end by 4 bases; junction bases not matched to a gene: 14. Per the germline V gene, CDR1 is LNHDA and CDR2 is SQIVND (reference sequence). The CDR3 consists of 15 residues. In nucleotides, the CDR3 is TGTGCCACCTCCAGGTTTAGCGGGCGCTCAGATACGCAGTATTTT. Translated, it gives CATSRFSGRSDTQYF.

This clone appeared a single time. CDR3 sequence (DNA): TGTGCCAGCAGTTTATATGGCAGCCACCCCGTGGGGTCTGGGGCCAACGTCCTGACTTTC. This gives the protein CASSLYGSHPVGSGANVLTF. The chain employs TRBV27 and TRBJ2-6; D uncertain. The CDR3 consists of 20 residues. Germline V lookup: CDR1 MNHEY, CDR2 SMNVEV (reference sequence). Trimming took off 1 base at V and 1 base at J, with 20 bases between the two ends.

The chain is built from TRBV6-6 and TRBJ2-7; a possible D gene is TRBD2 (6 bases). This CDR3 is 16 amino acids long. V was trimmed by 0 bases and J by 3 bases, leaving 15 bases between them. Germline CDR1 is MNHNY and CDR2 is SVGAGI (reference sequence). This CDR3 reads CASSYSPGRGSYEQYF. For the CDR3, the DNA is TGTGCCAGCAGTTACTCTCCCGGACGGGGGAGCTACGAGCAGTACTTC.

The CDR3 sequence: CASSVSTRDNQETQYF. The CDR3 DNA is TGTGCCAGCAGCGTCTCGACCCGGGACAATCAAGAGACCCAGTACTTC. J is TRBJ2-5 and V is TRBV9; a weak D match, TRBD1 (6 bases). The V gene's germline CDR1 is SGDLS and CDR2 YYNGEE. Deletions cut 2 bases from V and 2 bases from J, with 16 bases between. The CDR3 totals 16 residues.

The sample holds one count of this clone. J is TRBJ2-7 and V is TRBV14; TRBD1 matches 10 bases. The CDR3 length is 15 residues. Germline V gene data show CDR1 as SGHDN and CDR2 as FVKESK. The trim removed 5 bases at V and 3 bases at J, leaving 7 bases unmatched. The CDR3 sequence: CASSFDRGRFYEQYF. The CDR3 nucleotides read TGTGCCAGCAGCTTCGACAGGGGGCGCTTCTACGAGCAGTACTTC.

The chain uses TRBV29-1 and TRBJ2-5, with a weak D call TRBD1 (5 bases). V lost 6 bases to trimming and J lost 5 bases, with 19 bases between them. This CDR3 comprises 14 residues. Per the germline V gene, CDR1 is SQVTM and CDR2 is ANQGSEA. As DNA, the CDR3 is TGCAGCGTCGCTCGGTCAGGGATGGGGGAGACCCAGTACTTC. Encoded protein: CSVARSGMGETQYF.

The V and J genes are TRBV28 and TRBJ2-5, with D possibly called TRBD1 or TRBD2 (5 bases each). The CDR3 is made up of 14 amino acids. Germline V gene sequence: CDR1 MDHEN, CDR2 SYDVKM. V was cut by 5 bases and J by 0 bases, with 10 bases left in between. CDR3 bases: TGTGCCAGCAGTCCCCCGGGGCACCAAGAGACCCAGTACTTC. It encodes CASSPPGHQETQYF.

This chain joins TRBV28 and TRBJ2-3; D unresolved. CDR1 is MDHEN, CDR2 SYDVKM, per germline. Trimming removed 5 bases from V and 1 base from J, with 7 bases in between. The CDR3 sequence is 13 residues long. The chain's CDR3 is CASSLGRTDTQYF. CDR3 bases: TGTGCCAGCAGTCTCGGACGCACAGATACGCAGTATTTT.

V is TRBV15 and J is TRBJ1-1; D remains ambiguous. Germline values: CDR1 LNHNV, CDR2 YYDKDF (reference sequence). V lost 2 bases and J lost 1, with 5 bases in between. The CDR3 is 13 residues long. In nucleotides, the CDR3 is TGTGCCACCAGCAGAATCCGGAACACTGAAGCTTTCTTT. Protein product: CATSRIRNTEAFF.

The DNA of the CDR3 is TGTGCCAGCTCACCACTTTCAGGGGTGCAGGGAGGGCGACGACGGAGAAACAATGAGCAGTTCTTC. It yields the protein CASSPLSGVQGGRRRRNNEQFF. The chain couples TRBV18 to TRBJ2-1, with D perhaps TRBD2 (7 bases). V dropped 1 base and J dropped 5 bases, with 33 bases sitting between them. CDR3 length: 22 amino acids. Germline V gene data show CDR1 as KGHSH and CDR2 as LQKENI.

This chain uses TRBV5-4 with TRBJ2-2; D is ambiguous. V was clipped by 4 bases and J by 0 bases, with 10 bases between them. This CDR3 is 15 amino acids long. Germline-derived CDR1 and CDR2 are SGHNT and YYREEE (reference sequence). CDR3 sequence reads: CASSVPGTNTGELFF. CDR3 nucleotide sequence: TGTGCCAGCAGCGTCCCAGGCACGAACACCGGGGAGCTGTTTTTT.

The rearrangement joins TRBV9 to TRBJ2-5; TRBD2 matches 8 bases. In germline, CDR1 is SGDLS, CDR2 YYNGEE. The CDR3 sequence is 15 residues long. V shed 0 bases and J 3 bases; nucleotides not matched to a gene: 4. The CDR3 nucleotides are TGTGCCAGCAGCGTAGCTCCGGGACTAGAAGAGACCCAGTACTTC. Protein sequence: CASSVAPGLEETQYF.

This chain joins TRBV7-9 and TRBJ2-7; no clear D gene. The CDR3 has 14 residues. Trimming took 6 bases from V and 6 from J, leaving 18 bases between them. Germline CDR1 is SEHNR and CDR2 is FQNEAQ (reference sequence). The CDR3 DNA reads as TGTGCCAGCAGACCAGACTGGGGTACTCTCGAGCAGTACTTC. It specifies CASRPDWGTLEQYF. Full variable domain (missing parts from reference TRBV7-9 and TRBJ2-7): DTGVSQNPRHKITKRGQNVTFRCDPISEHNRLYWYRQTLGQGPEFLTYFQNEAQLEKSRLLSDRFSAERPKGSFSTLEIQRTEQGDSAMYLCASRPDWGTLEQYFGPGTRLTVT.

The chain recombines TRBV30 with TRBJ1-5; no definite D call. Germline CDR1 reads GTSNPN; CDR2 reads SVGIG (reference sequence). The CDR3 is made up of 16 amino acids. V shed 2 bases and J shed 3 bases, with 17 bases lying between them. CDR3 coding DNA: TGTGCCTGGAGTAGTCCTCTCCCCCTTATCAATCAGCCCCAGCATTTT. Protein sequence: CAWSSPLPLINQPQHF. The variable domain in full, completed from reference TRBV30 and TRBJ1-5, reads SQTIHQWPATLVQPVGSPLSLECTVEGTSNPNLYWYRQAAGRGLQLLFYSVGIGQISSEVPQNLSASRPQDRQFILSSKKLLLSDSGFYLCAWSSPLPLINQPQHFGDGTRLSIL.

A single count supports this clone. J is TRBJ1-2 and V is TRBV7-9; a possible D gene is TRBD1 (5 bases). This CDR3 spans 14 amino acids. CDR1 and CDR2 from the germline V gene are SEHNR and FQNEAQ (reference sequence). V lost 2 bases and J lost 6, with 13 bases in between. CDR3 protein: CASSLIFAGNGYTF. The CDR3 bases are TGTGCCAGCAGCTTAATTTTTGCAGGGAATGGCTACACCTTC.

This chain connects TRBV5-5 to TRBJ2-3; D remains ambiguous. CDR3 length equals 14 residues. Per the germline V gene, CDR1 is SGHKS and CDR2 is YYEKEE (reference sequence). Trimming took 1 base from V and 2 from J, leaving 8 bases between them. The CDR3 protein is CASSLRAPTDTQYF. CDR3 DNA: TGTGCCAGCAGCTTGCGCGCCCCCACAGATACGCAGTATTTT.

The chain combines TRBV29-1 with TRBJ2-4, with TRBD2 identical over 15 bases. Germline V gives CDR1 SQVTM, CDR2 ANQGSEA. Trimming took 4 bases from V and 8 from J; bases not matched to a gene: 12. The CDR3 totals 17 residues. The CDR3 region has the DNA TGCAGCGTTGGCAGGTCCGGGACTAGCGGGAGGAGGGACATTCAGTACTTC. This codes for CSVGRSGTSGRRDIQYF.

The count of this clone is one. This rearrangement joins TRBV11-2 to TRBJ2-1; TRBD2 agrees at 15 bases. The junction had 9 bases not matched to a gene; V was cut back by 1 base and J by 8 bases. The CDR3 has 18 amino acids. CDR1 and CDR2 (germline): SGHAT, FQNNGV. CDR3 sequence: CASSLAMGLAGGRDEQFF. The DNA of the CDR3 is TGTGCCAGCAGCTTAGCGATGGGACTAGCGGGAGGTAGGGATGAGCAGTTCTTC.

This clone appeared once. The chain couples TRBV7-6 to TRBJ2-7; tentatively, D is TRBD2 (5 bases). The V end lost 5 bases, the J end lost 0 bases, and 14 bases lay between the germline ends. Per the germline V gene, CDR1 is SGHVS and CDR2 is FNYEAQ. This CDR3 comprises 15 residues. The CDR3 nucleotides read TGTGCCAGCAGCCCCCGGACGGGGAGCTCCTACGAGCAGTACTTC. It is translated as CASSPRTGSSYEQYF.

The chain joins TRBV10-3 to TRBJ2-6; D unresolved. The V and J ends lost 5 bases and 2 bases respectively, with 4 bases between them. This CDR3 has 13 amino acids. Per the germline V gene, CDR1 is ENHRY and CDR2 is SYGVKD. The CDR3 reads CAISSPGANVLTF. CDR3 sequence (DNA): TGTGCCATCAGTAGCCCTGGGGCCAACGTCCTGACTTTC.